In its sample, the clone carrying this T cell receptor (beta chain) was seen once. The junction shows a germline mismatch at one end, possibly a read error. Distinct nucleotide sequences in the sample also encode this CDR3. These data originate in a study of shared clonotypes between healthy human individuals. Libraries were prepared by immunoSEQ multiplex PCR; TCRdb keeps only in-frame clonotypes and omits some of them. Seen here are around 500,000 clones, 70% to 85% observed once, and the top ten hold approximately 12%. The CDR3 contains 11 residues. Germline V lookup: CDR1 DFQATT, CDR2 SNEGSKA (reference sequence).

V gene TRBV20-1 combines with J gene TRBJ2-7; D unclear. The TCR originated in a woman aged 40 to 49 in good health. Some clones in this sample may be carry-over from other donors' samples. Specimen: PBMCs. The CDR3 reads CSARATYEQYF. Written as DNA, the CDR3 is TGCAGTGCGAGAGCTACCTACGAGCAGTACTTC.